These 6 T cell receptor beta chains were all obtained from the same sample, sequenced in a study of blood T cell repertoires in COVID-19. Using immunoSEQ multiplex PCR, the repertoire was profiled, and TCRdb retains in-frame clones only, with some absent. The sample has 200,000 to 250,000 clones, 84% seen once; the top ten hold 6.8%. Material for sequencing was PBMCs or T cells enriched from blood (not recorded which). These receptor sequences come from a woman aged 40 to 50 who had recovered from COVID-19.

The genes are TRBV12-5 and TRBJ2-3; TRBD2 agrees at 12 bases. V was clipped by 1 base and J by 2 bases; unmatched bases: 7. The CDR3 covers 18 residues. Germline CDR1 reads LGHNT; CDR2 reads FRNRAP. The DNA for the CDR3 is TGTGCTAGTGGTTTGGACCCTAGCGGGAGGGGGTTCACAGATACGCAGTATTTT. Translating gives CASGLDPSGRGFTDTQYF.

The chain uses TRBV5-1 and TRBJ1-1; TRBD1 agrees at 10 bases. The CDR3 is 14 amino acids. J was trimmed by 4 bases and V by 2 bases; bases with no gene match: 2. The germline gives CDR1 SGHRS, CDR2 YFSETQ. CDR3 in amino acids: CASSFGTGVTEAFF. The DNA of the CDR3 is TGCGCCAGCAGCTTCGGGACAGGGGTCACTGAAGCTTTCTTT.

The chain employs TRBV19 and TRBJ1-6, with 8 bases matching TRBD1. Losses at the gene ends were 6 bases for V and 10 bases for J; bases not matched to a gene: 8. Looked up from germline, CDR1 is LNHDA and CDR2 is SQIVND (reference sequence). This CDR3 region has 14 residues. The CDR3 protein is CASRTDRGWSPLHF. The CDR3, as DNA: TGTGCCAGTAGGACTGACAGGGGCTGGTCACCCCTCCACTTT.

This clone was counted a few times. The chain has TRBV19 and TRBJ2-1, with TRBD2 matching over 7 bases. CDR3 length equals 12 residues. CDR1 is LNHDA and CDR2 is SQIVND in the germline V gene (reference sequence). V was pared by 7 bases and J by 5 bases, with 2 bases of the junction left unmatched. The CDR3 DNA sequence: TGTGCCAGTAAGCGGGAACACAATGAGCAGTTCTTC. Translation: CASKREHNEQFF.

The CDR3 coding sequence is TGTGCCAGTAGTATTAGGGGACAGAACTTGCACAACTATGGCTACACCTTC. It is translated as CASSIRGQNLHNYGYTF. V and J are TRBV19 and TRBJ1-2; 7 bases match TRBD1. The V and J ends lost 3 bases and 2 bases, in that order; junction bases with no gene match: 12. CDR1 is LNHDA and CDR2 is SQIVND in the germline V gene (reference sequence). The CDR3 loop spans 17 amino acids.

V and J are TRBV18 and TRBJ2-1; possible D gene TRBD1, 6 bases. The CDR3 spans 12 residues. Looked up from germline, CDR1 is KGHSH and CDR2 is LQKENI. V lost 4 bases and J 10 bases, leaving 11 bases between the germline ends. CDR3 residues: CASSLTRGEQFF. Here the CDR3 DNA reads TGTGCCAGCTCACTAACAAGGGGGGAGCAGTTCTTC.